This section outlines one TCR beta chain sequence together with its context. Its specificity is not known. The method was immunoSEQ multiplex PCR; TCRdb's version includes in-frame clones alone and lacks a portion of them. This sample has some 2,000,000 clones, with 95% found just once. This entry is derived from a study of shared clonotypes between healthy human individuals. Findings of the study overall: Approximately 4.5% was the fraction of naive CD4 clonotypes found shared across several donors. Generation of non-shared clonotypes was less probable than generation of clonotypes shared by all four donors.

V was cut by 7 bases and J by 3 bases, with 9 bases left in between. Germline V lookup: CDR1 LNHNV, CDR2 YYDKDF (reference sequence). The CDR3 loop spans 13 amino acids. The source is a man between 18 and 29 years old in good health. The sample was naive CD4+ T cells sorted from blood. Subset denoted: CD45RA+ positively selected. The chain links TRBV15 to TRBJ1-4, with unresolved D. CDR3 nucleotide sequence: TGTGCCACCATGCGGATGGCTAATGAAAAACTGTTTTTT. This gives the protein CATMRMANEKLFF.